Each of the 4 T cell receptor beta chains below was sequenced from the same sample in a study of T cell repertoires in cytomegalovirus infection (dated by TCRdb to between 2018 and 2021). The treatment or condition label for this specimen denotes: in vitro stimulation with specific CMV peptide epitopes to enrich CMV-specific T cells. The sample was run on an Illumina HiSeq 1500. TCRdb applied fastp at Q25 and MiXCR to the public reads, then kept only in-frame beta chains. Here each entry gathers all rows of one CDR3 protein and keeps the most common genes and DNA. The sample table lists tens of thousands of distinct CDR3 sequences, roughly 19% of them with a count of one. The leading ten clones occupy about 48% of the sample. These receptors have no identified antigens. The source was CD8+ T cells from cultured PBMCs, collected from culture after CMV antigen stimulation. The receptors stem from a human donor in good health (CMV status not recorded). Some clones in this sample may be carry-over from other donors' samples.

Remarks on this clonotype: At one of its ends the junction is not consistent with the germline gene, which may arise from a read error. The rearrangement uses TRBV11-3 and TRBJ2-7; 12 bases map to TRBD2. The V gene's germline CDR1 is SGHNT and CDR2 YENEEA. This CDR3 has 16 residues. The CDR3 DNA sequence: TGTGTCAGCAGCTCTAGCGGGGGGGAGCCCTACAACGAGCAGTACTTC. This sequence encodes CVSSSSGGEPYNEQYF.

In its sample, this clonotype was seen many times. The V gene is TRBV7-8, the J gene TRBJ2-7; 9 bases align to TRBD1. Trimming removed 1 base from V and 6 bases from J; junction bases left unmatched: 7. The CDR3 extends over 15 amino acids. Germline CDR1 and CDR2: SGHVS and FQNEAQ. CDR3 loop: CASSLERTGAGEQYF. The CDR3 nucleotides are TGTGCCAGCAGCTTAGAACGGACAGGGGCTGGCGAGCAGTACTTC.

This clonotype was found a few times. This chain uses TRBV27 with TRBJ2-3; D possibly corresponds to TRBD1 (6 bases). Germline V gives CDR1 MNHEY, CDR2 SMNVEV (reference sequence). The CDR3 contains 17 residues. Trimming removed 3 bases from V and 6 bases from J, with 22 bases in between. CDR3 amino acids: CASSFQRISQGIDTQYF. The CDR3 bases are TGTGCCAGCAGTTTCCAAAGGATATCACAGGGAATCGATACGCAGTATTTT.

Many counts were recorded for this clonotype. V and J are TRBV27 and TRBJ1-5; D gene uncertain. Germline lookup yields CDR1 MNHEY and CDR2 SMNVEV (reference sequence). V was shortened by 5 bases and J by 0 bases, with 11 bases between the two germline ends. The CDR3 is 15 residues long. The CDR3 DNA is TGTGCCAGCAGTCCGGTGGGCCTTAGCAATCAGCCCCAGCATTTT. Protein sequence: CASSPVGLSNQPQHF.